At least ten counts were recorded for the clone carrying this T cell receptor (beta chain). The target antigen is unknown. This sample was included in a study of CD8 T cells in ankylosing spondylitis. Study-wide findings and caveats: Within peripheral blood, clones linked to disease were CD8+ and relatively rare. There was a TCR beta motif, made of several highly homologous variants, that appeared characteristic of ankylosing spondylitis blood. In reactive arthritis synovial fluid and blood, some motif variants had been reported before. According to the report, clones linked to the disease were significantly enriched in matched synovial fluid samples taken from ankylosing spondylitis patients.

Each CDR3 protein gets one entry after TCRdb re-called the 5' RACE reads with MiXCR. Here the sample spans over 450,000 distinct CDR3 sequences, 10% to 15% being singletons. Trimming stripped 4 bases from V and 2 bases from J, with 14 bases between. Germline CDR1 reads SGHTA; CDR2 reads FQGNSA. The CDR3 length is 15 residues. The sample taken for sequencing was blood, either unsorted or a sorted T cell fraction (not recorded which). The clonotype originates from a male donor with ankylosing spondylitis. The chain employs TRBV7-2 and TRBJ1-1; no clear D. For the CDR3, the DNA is TGTGCCAGCAGCTCCAGCGGTACAGTAAACACTGAAGCTTTCTTT. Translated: CASSSSGTVNTEAFF. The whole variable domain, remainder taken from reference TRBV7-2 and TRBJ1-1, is GAGVSQSPSNKVTEKGKDVELRCDPISGHTALYWYRQSLGQGLEFLIYFQGNSAPDKSGLPSDRFSAERTGGSVSTLTIQRTQQEDSAVYLCASSSSGTVNTEAFFGQGTRLTVV.